A selection of T cell receptor beta chains follows, all from one sample in a study of T-cell memory formation after mild COVID-19. TCRdb ran MiXCR on the 5' RACE reads and lists one entry per CDR3 protein. The table includes just over 400,000 distinct CDR3 sequences, 20% to 30% detected once. Material for sequencing was PBMCs or a T cell subset sorted from them (not recorded which). Source of these receptors: an adult woman who had mild COVID-19 (a few samples of this study predate the infection). Cell type and time point are not known. CDR3s include the opening cysteine and the closing phenylalanine or tryptophan. The D gene is left open where the match is weak. Only part of the rows carry a size: once, few, many, or a class if the clone is expanded.

14,TRBV30,NA,TRBJ2-7,NA,TGTGCCTGGAGGCAGGCTGTGGGGTACTACGAGCAGTACTTC,CAWRQAVGYYEQYF
23,TRBV10-3,TRBD2,TRBJ2-4,NA,TGTGCCATCAGTGAGTCCGCTCGTGGGACTAGCGGGAGTCCGACGGGAGACAAAAACATTCAGTACTTC,CAISESARGTSGSPTGDKNIQYF
16,TRBV6-5,NA,TRBJ1-1,NA,TGTGCCAGCAACCCGAAAACTCTGGTCCTGAACACTGAAGCTTTCTTT,CASNPKTLVLNTEAFF
15,TRBV19,NA,TRBJ1-2,NA,TGTGCCAGTAGTCCAATAGGGACACCCTACTATGGCTACACCTTC,CASSPIGTPYYGYTF
13,TRBV12-3/TRBV12-4,TRBD1,TRBJ1-2,NA,TGTGCCAGCAGCCGGGACAGGGGAATTGGCTACACCTTC,CASSRDRGIGYTF
16,TRBV5-5,NA,TRBJ1-5,many,TGTGCCAGCAGCCCCCTTGGCGGGGATAGCAATCAGCCCCAGCATTTT,CASSPLGGDSNQPQHF
11,TRBV20-1,NA,TRBJ1-4,NA,TGCAGTGCAACGGACAGAGGAAAACTGTTTTTT,CSATDRGKLFF
13,TRBV2,NA,TRBJ1-5,few,TGTGCCAGCAGTGAAAAGGACGGGCAGCCCCAGCATTTT,CASSEKDGQPQHF
13,TRBV7-8,TRBD1,TRBJ1-2,NA,TGTGCCAGCAGCTTAAACAGGGGAGGTGGCTACACCTTC,CASSLNRGGGYTF
13,TRBV7-8,NA,TRBJ2-1,many,TGTGCCAGCGGGCGGCGGATGAACAATGAGCAGTTCTTC,CASGRRMNNEQFF
12,TRBV29-1,TRBD1,TRBJ1-3,NA,TGCAGCTTTTGGACAGGTGGAAACACCATATATTTT,CSFWTGGNTIYF
14,TRBV12-3/TRBV12-4,NA,TRBJ2-1,NA,TGTGCCAGTGGCCCCCAATCGACCTACAATGAGCAGTTCTTC,CASGPQSTYNEQFF
12,TRBV10-3,NA,TRBJ2-7,many,TGTGCCATCGGAAGTAGCGGCTACGAGCAGTACTTC,CAIGSSGYEQYF
13,TRBV18,NA,TRBJ2-7,NA,TGTGCCAGCTCGTACGACCCGGGCTACGAGCAGTACTTC,CASSYDPGYEQYF
15,TRBV5-6,TRBD1,TRBJ2-5,few,TGTGCCAGCAGCAGGGGACAGGTGGGCCAAGAGACCCAGTACTTC,CASSRGQVGQETQYF
13,TRBV6-5,NA,TRBJ2-7,few,TGTGCCAGCAGTTACAAACGGTACTACGAGCAGTACTTC,CASSYKRYYEQYF
16,TRBV19,NA,TRBJ2-1,NA,TGTGCCAGTAGTCTTGGAGGGCTAGGCTCCTACAATGAGCAGTTCTTC,CASSLGGLGSYNEQFF
14,TRBV10-3,NA,TRBJ1-1,NA,TGTGCCACTTCCACCGTGGGGGGCGAAACTGAAGCTTTCTTT,CATSTVGGETEAFF
14,TRBV6-2/TRBV6-3,NA,TRBJ2-7,NA,TGTGCCAGCAATGACCTCGGGGGAGAGCGCGAGCAGTACTTC,CASNDLGGEREQYF
16,TRBV18,TRBD2,TRBJ2-1,NA,TGTGCCAGCTCACTCACCGGGACGGGGGGGTGGAATGAGCAGTTCTTC,CASSLTGTGGWNEQFF
16,TRBV11-2,NA,TRBJ2-1,many,TGTGCCAGCAGTAGCTTAACGGGGAGCTCCTACAATGAGCAGTTCTTC,CASSSLTGSSYNEQFF
14,TRBV7-2,TRBD2,TRBJ2-7,few,TGTGCCAGCAGGAAAGCGGGAGGGCCGGGCGAGCAGTACTTC,CASRKAGGPGEQYF
17,TRBV5-6,NA,TRBJ1-5,many,TGTGCCAGCAGCAATGGACGGGGCTTGAATAGCAATCAGCCCCAGCATTTT,CASSNGRGLNSNQPQHF
18,TRBV4-3,NA,TRBJ2-6,few,TGCGCCAGCAGCACACCGAAGTCCGGGAGCTCTGGGGCCAACGTCCTGACTTTC,CASSTPKSGSSGANVLTF
15,TRBV7-9,NA,TRBJ2-7,NA,TGTGCCAGCAGCCCGGCGGGGACACAATCCTACGAGCAGTACTTC,CASSPAGTQSYEQYF
16,TRBV20-1,NA,TRBJ1-1,NA,TGCAGTGCTAGAGATCGGCGGCCCAGGTTGGACACTGAAGCTTTCTTT,CSARDRRPRLDTEAFF
14,TRBV6-2/TRBV6-3,NA,TRBJ1-5,NA,TGTGCCAGCACTTCGGGGAATGGCAATCAGCCCCAGCATTTT,CASTSGNGNQPQHF
15,TRBV4-1,NA,TRBJ2-7,many,TGCGCCAGCAGCCTGACAGGCGCGGTCTCCTACGAGCAGTACTTC,CASSLTGAVSYEQYF
14,TRBV4-3,NA,TRBJ2-1,NA,TGCGCCAGCAGCCAAGATCTGACGGTACCTCGGCAGTTCTTC,CASSQDLTVPRQFF
12,TRBV6-1,NA,TRBJ1-4,few,TGTGCCAGCAGTGAAGCGAGGGTGAGACTGTTTTTT,CASSEARVRLFF
17,TRBV7-9,TRBD2,TRBJ2-3,once,TGTGCCAGCAGCTGGGGTATGGCGGGAGGAGAGACAGATACGCAGTATTTT,CASSWGMAGGETDTQYF
14,TRBV24-1,TRBD2,TRBJ2-5,NA,TGTGCCACCGGCGGACTAGCGGGGGAAGAGACCCAGTACTTC,CATGGLAGEETQYF
16,TRBV5-4,NA,TRBJ2-1,NA,TGTGCCAGCAGCTGGGGGACAGCGGGAGCCTACAATGAGCAGTTCTTC,CASSWGTAGAYNEQFF
15,TRBV5-1,NA,TRBJ1-4,few,TGCGCCAGCAGCTTATCGAGTGCAACTAATGAAAAACTGTTTTTT,CASSLSSATNEKLFF
14,TRBV5-1,TRBD2,TRBJ2-7,few,TGCGCCAGCAGCCCTACTAGCGGGAGGTCCGAGCAGTACTTC,CASSPTSGRSEQYF
14,TRBV7-9,NA,TRBJ2-5,NA,TGTGCCAGCAGCCTCCTCAGCGGCCAAGAGACCCAGTACTTC,CASSLLSGQETQYF
14,TRBV7-6,NA,TRBJ2-7,NA,TGTGCCAGCAGTCTGGGGACGGAGACCTACGAGCAGTACTTC,CASSLGTETYEQYF
15,TRBV20-1,TRBD2,TRBJ2-3,few,TGCAGTGCTAGTCCCCGGACTAGAAGCACAGATACGCAGTATTTT,CSASPRTRSTDTQYF
15,TRBV5-1,TRBD1,TRBJ2-7,few,TGCGCCAGCCGGACAGGGTCAGGGACCTACTACGAGCAGTACTTC,CASRTGSGTYYEQYF
16,TRBV7-2,TRBD2,TRBJ2-3,few,TGTGCCAGCAGCTTAGACGGCGGGGGAGGTTCGAATACGCAGTATTTT,CASSLDGGGGSNTQYF
14,TRBV12-3/TRBV12-4,NA,TRBJ1-1,NA,TGTGCCAGCAGAACCGGGACACCGAACACTGAAGCTTTCTTT,CASRTGTPNTEAFF
17,TRBV6-6,TRBD2,TRBJ2-1,many,TGTGCCAGCAGTTACTCGGGACTAGCGGGAGTGTACAATGAGCAGTTCTTC,CASSYSGLAGVYNEQFF
11,TRBV20-1,NA,TRBJ2-7,few,TGCAGTGCCCGGGCCCTGGGGGAGCAGTACTTC,CSARALGEQYF
17,TRBV9,TRBD1,TRBJ2-2,few,TGTGCCAGCAGCGGATATAAGGACAGGGGAAGGTCCGGGGAGCTGTTTTTT,CASSGYKDRGRSGELFF
13,TRBV20-1,TRBD2,TRBJ2-1,NA,TGCAGTGCTTCCGGACTAGCGGGGAATGAGCAGTTCTTC,CSASGLAGNEQFF
13,TRBV9,NA,TRBJ1-1,NA,TGTGCCAGCAGCGGAAACAGGAATACTGAAGCTTTCTTT,CASSGNRNTEAFF
14,TRBV11-2,NA,TRBJ2-3,NA,TGTGCCAGCAGCCCCTCCGGGCGGGGTGGCACGCAGTATTTT,CASSPSGRGGTQYF
16,TRBV5-1,TRBD1,TRBJ2-7,NA,TGCGCCAGCAGCTGGACCTCCGGGACAGGGACCTACGAGCAGTACTTC,CASSWTSGTGTYEQYF
14,TRBV24-1,NA,TRBJ2-1,NA,TGTGCCACCAGTGACCGGGAGTGGGGCAATGAGCAGTTCTTC,CATSDREWGNEQFF
14,TRBV20-1,NA,TRBJ2-7,few,TGCAGTGCAACACTCGGCGGCAGTTCCTACGAGCAGTACTTC,CSATLGGSSYEQYF
14,TRBV7-9,TRBD1,TRBJ2-7,NA,TGTGCCAGCAGCTCCGCGAGGGGGCCCGGATGGCAGTACTTC,CASSSARGPGWQYF
12,TRBV5-6,TRBD1,TRBJ2-5,NA,TGTGCCAGCAGCATACAGGGGAAGACCCAGTACTTC,CASSIQGKTQYF
13,TRBV5-1,NA,TRBJ2-3,NA,TGCGCCAGCCTCCGCGACTTGGGGGATACGCAGTATTTT,CASLRDLGDTQYF
14,TRBV7-9,TRBD1,TRBJ2-5,few,TGTGCCAGCAGCACCCGGGACAGCCAAGAGACCCAGTACTTC,CASSTRDSQETQYF
14,TRBV5-1,TRBD1,TRBJ1-4,few,TGCGCCAGCAGCGTGGGACAGGGTGATGAAAAACTGTTTTTT,CASSVGQGDEKLFF
14,TRBV5-1,TRBD1,TRBJ1-2,few,TGCGCCAGCAGCTTAACACGACAGGGGAATGGCTACACCTTC,CASSLTRQGNGYTF
15,TRBV2,NA,TRBJ1-2,NA,TGTGCCAGCAGTGAAGTTCCAGGGGCAGGCTATGGCTACACCTTC,CASSEVPGAGYGYTF
14,TRBV10-3,NA,TRBJ2-5,many,TGTGCCATCAGTGAGGATTCTAGAGGGGGGCCCTTGTACTTC,CAISEDSRGGPLYF
15,TRBV7-9,TRBD2,TRBJ2-7,NA,TGTGCCAGCAGCGCGAGACGGCGGGAGTACGACGAGCAGTACTTC,CASSARRREYDEQYF
15,TRBV7-6,NA,TRBJ2-3,NA,TGTGCCAGCAGCCGATTAGAACTCAGCACAGATACGCAGTATTTT,CASSRLELSTDTQYF